This T cell receptor (beta chain) was sequenced during a study of cytomegalovirus exposure and HLA in healthy donors. The CDR3 covers 15 residues. The V end lost 0 bases, the J end lost 0 bases, and 7 bases lay between the germline ends. The germline gives CDR1 SGHKS, CDR2 YYEKEE (reference sequence). As to this clone: The antigen remains undetermined.

The primer mix had 60 Vbeta and 13 Jbeta primers. Data came from immunoSEQ multiplex PCR; TCRdb stores just in-frame clones and leaves some out. The sample comprises approximately 110,000 clones, 60% to 85% of which are singletons, and around 5% rests with the top ten. The donors comprised healthy bone marrow donors. Study results and limitations: Later work found most CMV-associated TCR beta chains apparently HLA-restricted. Association of a missense DCLRE1C variant with TCR beta V- and J-gene trimming was reported in a later analysis.

The material sequenced was PBMCs. J is TRBJ2-1 and V is TRBV5-5; maybe TRBD2 (5 bases). The origin of this receptor is a female donor in good health and CMV-seropositive. The CDR3 is CASSLVGSSYNEQFF. CDR3 in DNA: TGTGCCAGCAGCTTGGTGGGGAGCTCCTACAATGAGCAGTTCTTC.